This T cell receptor (beta chain) originates from a study of shared clonotypes between healthy human individuals. Study-level background: Researchers assigned three CD4 naive, three CD4 memory, two CD8 naive and one CD8 memory plate to each donor.

Adult donors, all healthy and HIV-negative, had no recent acute infections or vaccinations. Each donor was a Caucasian adult residing in Nashville, Tennessee. Data came from immunoSEQ multiplex PCR; TCRdb stores just in-frame clones and leaves some out. The sample shows 2 million to 2.5 million clones, about 92% of them seen only once. Trimming cost V 2 bases and J 5 bases, with 19 bases left between them. Germline values: CDR1 SGHDT, CDR2 YYEEEE. The CDR3 is 16 amino acids. This receptor was taken from a man between 18 and 29 years old in good health. Some clones in this sample may be carry-over from other donors' samples. J is TRBJ2-5 and V is TRBV5-6; D is perhaps TRBD1 or TRBD2 (5 bases each). The material sequenced was naive CD4+ T cells from PBMCs. Subset denoted: CD45RA+ positively selected. The CDR3 here is CASSFWNGRAGETQYF. In nucleotides, the CDR3 is TGTGCCAGCAGCTTTTGGAATGGCAGGGCGGGTGAGACCCAGTACTTC.